One sample yielded the 18 T cell receptor beta chains listed below, sequenced in a study of T-cell reconstitution after alpha-beta-depleted transplantation in children. Researchers prepared the TCRbeta library using unique molecular identifiers, the study reports. TCRdb itself ran the PCR reads through MiXCR, one entry per CDR3 protein. Of 200,000 to 250,000 distinct CDR3 sequences in the sample, 8% to 9.5% were seen once. The sample consisted of PBMCs from the stem cell graft donor, taken from the stem cell graft. The receptors originated from a human donor who donated a stem cell graft to a child with acute lymphoblastic leukemia.

This clonotype has ten or more counts. The genes are TRBV7-2 and TRBJ2-5; D ambiguous. The CDR3 spans 15 residues. Trimming removed 1 base from V and 1 base from J, with 10 bases in between. Germline CDR1 and CDR2: SGHTA and FQGNSA. CDR3 sequence reads: CASSLDGRPQETQYF. The CDR3 region has the DNA TGTGCCAGCAGCTTAGACGGTAGACCCCAAGAGACCCAGTACTTC.

This clonotype was seen repeatedly, ten times or more. This rearrangement joins TRBV29-1 to TRBJ1-2; D unclear. CDR1 and CDR2 from the germline V gene are SQVTM and ANQGSEA. The CDR3 is 14 residues long. V was trimmed by 4 bases and J by 6 bases, leaving 18 bases between them. The CDR3 DNA reads as TGCAGCGTTGTTGACCGGAACGGGCTTCATGGCTACACCTTC. Residues: CSVVDRNGLHGYTF. The whole variable domain, remainder taken from reference TRBV29-1 and TRBJ1-2, is SAVISQKPSRDICQRGTSLTIQCQVDSQVTMMFWYRQQPGQSLTLIATANQGSEATYESGFVIDKFPISRPNLTFSTLTVSNMSPEDSSIYLCSVVDRNGLHGYTFGSGTRLTVV.

The chain has TRBV5-1 and TRBJ2-7; D possibly corresponds to TRBD1 (6 bases). From germline, CDR1 is SGHRS and CDR2 YFSETQ. Trimming removed 3 bases at V and 2 bases at J, with 18 bases between. CDR3 length equals 16 residues. CDR3 region: CASSSIGGAGAYEQYF. The CDR3 region has the DNA TGCGCCAGCAGCTCGATAGGGGGAGCAGGGGCCTACGAGCAGTACTTC.

This clonotype occurred many times. J is TRBJ2-7 and V is TRBV20-1; D may be TRBD2 (6 bases). This CDR3 contains 14 residues. V was trimmed by 2 bases and J by 6 bases, leaving 17 bases between them. The germline CDR1 and CDR2 sequences are DFQATT and SNEGSKA (reference sequence). The CDR3 reads CSARSDTAGIEQYF. CDR3 nucleotide sequence: TGCAGTGCTAGATCCGACACGGCGGGGATCGAGCAGTACTTC.

Only a few counts were recorded for this clonotype. V gene TRBV12-3 or TRBV12-4 combines with J gene TRBJ2-1; D may correspond to TRBD1 or TRBD2 (6 bases each). Trimming left V 5 bases short and J 9 bases short, with 14 bases between. The length of the CDR3 is 13 residues. The CDR3 DNA follows: TGTGCCAGCAGTCGCGGGACATTTAGTGAGCAGTTCTTC. Protein: CASSRGTFSEQFF.

This clonotype came up many times. J is TRBJ2-1 and V is TRBV5-4; D assignment may be TRBD1 or TRBD2 (7 bases each). CDR3 length: 15 amino acids. Germline-derived CDR1 and CDR2 are SGHNT and YYREEE (reference sequence). The V end lost 2 bases, the J end lost 1 base, and 10 bases lay between the germline ends. This chain's CDR3 is CASSFRGGSYNEQFF. The CDR3 region has the DNA TGTGCCAGCAGCTTCAGGGGGGGGTCCTACAATGAGCAGTTCTTC.

V gene TRBV5-6 combines with J gene TRBJ2-5; no definite D call. CDR3 length: 15 amino acids. Germline V lookup: CDR1 SGHDT, CDR2 YYEEEE. Trimming pared 1 base from V and 5 bases from J, leaving 15 bases between. CDR3 sequence (DNA): TGTGCCAGCAGCTTGACAGACCCAGGACCGGAGACCCAGTACTTC. Translation: CASSLTDPGPETQYF.

In its sample, this clonotype was seen a few times. J is TRBJ2-7 and V is TRBV10-2, with D tentatively TRBD1 (6 bases). Trimming took off 3 bases at V and 4 bases at J, with 10 bases between the two ends. Germline loops: CDR1 WSHSY, CDR2 SAAADI. This CDR3 is 13 amino acids long. CDR3 sequence (DNA): TGCGCCAGCAGTGATGGCAGGGGTTACGAGCAGTACTTC. Amino acids: CASSDGRGYEQYF.

As for this clonotype: As the CDR3 is not closed by the conserved phenylalanine or tryptophan, this likely results from a read error. J is TRBJ2-2 and V is TRBV6-2 or TRBV6-3, with TRBD2 matching over 9 bases. The germline V gene has CDR1 MNHEY and CDR2 SVGEGT. The CDR3 consists of 15 residues. V lost 6 bases to trimming and J lost 1 base; unmatched junction nucleotides: 3. CDR3 sequence: CASRLLAGNTGELFL. For the CDR3, the DNA is TGTGCCAGCAGATTACTAGCGGGGAACACCGGGGAGCTGTTTCTT.

The V call is TRBV29-1, the J call TRBJ1-4, with TRBD1 matching 7 bases. The CDR3 is 13 residues long. V lost 4 bases, J lost 4 bases, and 3 bases stayed unmatched. Germline CDR1 is SQVTM and CDR2 is ANQGSEA. CDR3 region: CSVAQGYNEKLFF. The DNA for the CDR3 is TGCAGCGTTGCACAGGGGTATAATGAAAAACTGTTTTTT.

J is TRBJ1-1 and V is TRBV4-3, with D perhaps matching TRBD1 (5 bases). The germline V gene has CDR1 LGHNA and CDR2 YSLEER. This CDR3 has 13 amino acids. Trimming pared 1 base from V and 7 bases from J, leaving 10 bases between. CDR3 residues: CASSQVGGSEAFF. Here the CDR3 DNA reads TGCGCCAGCAGCCAAGTTGGGGGGAGTGAAGCTTTCTTT.

The chain uses TRBV2 and TRBJ2-7; D remains unclear. Trimming took 8 bases from V and 6 from J, leaving 26 bases between them. Germline CDR1 is SNHLY and CDR2 is FYNNEI. The CDR3 sequence is 16 residues long. Here the CDR3 DNA reads TGTGCCAGCCGAGCACCGGGTGACATCCCCAGGCGCGAGCAGTACTTC. As protein: CASRAPGDIPRREQYF. Looking up the rest from reference TRBV2 and TRBJ2-7 gives the full variable domain: EPEVTQTPSHQVTQMGQEVILRCVPISNHLYFYWYRQILGQKVEFLVSFYNNEISEKSEIFDDQFSVERPDGSNFTLKIRSTKLEDSAMYFCASRAPGDIPRREQYFGPGTRLTVT.

This clonotype was counted only a few times. The rearrangement joins TRBV5-1 to TRBJ1-2, with a weak D call TRBD1 (6 bases). V lost 3 bases and J lost 4, with 13 bases in between. CDR1 is SGHRS and CDR2 is YFSETQ in the germline V gene. The CDR3 has 14 residues. The CDR3 loop reads CASSSQGGIYGYTF. The CDR3 DNA is TGCGCCAGCAGCTCTCAAGGGGGGATCTATGGCTACACCTTC.

This clonotype was detected many times. J is TRBJ2-5 and V is TRBV5-1; D is unresolved. Trimming removed 4 bases at V and 3 bases at J, with 13 bases between. The CDR3 covers 14 residues. Germline CDR1 SGHRS, CDR2 YFSETQ. CDR3 loop: CASSLDPTEETQYF. CDR3 in DNA: TGCGCCAGCAGCCTAGACCCCACCGAAGAGACCCAGTACTTC.

The chain joins TRBV12-3 or TRBV12-4 to TRBJ1-2; D is undetermined. Trimming stripped 1 base from V and 5 bases from J, with 17 bases between. The CDR3 loop spans 16 amino acids. This CDR3 reads CASSLGRRHDVYGYTF. The CDR3 region has the DNA TGTGCCAGCAGTTTAGGCCGACGCCACGACGTTTATGGCTACACCTTC.

This chain connects TRBV29-1 to TRBJ2-7; possibly TRBD1 for D (7 bases). The CDR3 has 13 residues. V lost 6 bases and J 0 bases, leaving 12 bases between the germline ends. Germline V gene sequence: CDR1 SQVTM, CDR2 ANQGSEA. The CDR3 DNA reads TGCAGCGTCGGGAGACAGGGCTCCTACGAGCAGTACTTC. Translating it yields CSVGRQGSYEQYF.

The table lists this clonotype with a few counts. This chain joins TRBV5-5 and TRBJ1-5; weak D call: TRBD1 (5 bases). The CDR3 runs 15 residues. Trimming left V 7 bases short and J 0 bases short, with 14 bases between. The V gene's germline CDR1 is SGHKS and CDR2 YYEKEE (reference sequence). CDR3 residues: CASGPWGYSNQPQHF. Written as DNA, the CDR3 is TGTGCCAGCGGCCCCTGGGGGTATAGCAATCAGCCCCAGCATTTT.

This chain links TRBV27 with TRBJ2-5; TRBD1 agrees at 7 bases. This CDR3 is built from 16 residues. Germline trimming cut 0 bases from V and 3 bases from J; bases unmatched to any gene: 7. The germline V gene encodes CDR1 MNHEY and CDR2 SMNVEV (reference sequence). The DNA for the CDR3 is TGTGCCAGCAGTTTATCGGACAGGACCCAGAAAGAGACCCAGTACTTC. Protein product: CASSLSDRTQKETQYF.